This T cell receptor (beta chain) was captured in a study of OX40 agonist ivuxolimab in advanced cancers. Study as a whole: Ivuxolimab, which is an agonistic anti-OX40 (CD134) antibody, was administered to the patients. The group had a mean age of 60 years, ranged from roughly 20 to 80, and was less than 85% male.

The assay was immunoSEQ multiplex PCR, and TCRdb's table has in-frame clones only and misses some. The sample holds tens of thousands of clones; around 90% are singletons and the top ten take 8.4%. Baseline, cycle 4 day 1, and cycle 7 day 1 were the blood sampling points. The CDR3 has 14 residues. Germline values: CDR1 MNHEY, CDR2 SMNVEV (reference sequence). V lost 1 base and J lost 6, with 13 bases in between. This sample comprised CD4+ or CD8+ T cells sorted from blood, obtained in a trial of the OX40 agonist ivuxolimab. V and J are TRBV27 and TRBJ2-7; D may be TRBD1 (5 bases). The clonotype was recovered from an adult with an advanced solid tumor such as melanoma, head and neck, liver or kidney cancer. The CDR3 DNA is TGTGCCAGCAGTTTATACCCGACAGTAGGCGAGCAGTACGTC. This gives the protein CASSLYPTVGEQYV.